This T cell receptor beta chain was sequenced in a study of T cell responses to AZD1222 COVID-19 vaccine. This clone occurred once. Its antigen is unknown. Some clones are missing from TCRdb's copy, which holds only in-frame ones; the method was immunoSEQ multiplex PCR. This table has about 120,000 clones, about 88% appearing once. The study, taken as a whole, reports: Clonal diversity was possibly underestimated; the donors were predominantly white British and more often female. The study found vaccine-associated CD4 TCRs spanning spike, dominant at 160-218 and 743-854.

This sequence originates from an adult who received the AZD1222 COVID-19 vaccine. The specimen was peripheral blood, collected 28 days after the second AZD1222 dose.

The CDR3 DNA reads TGTGCCAGCAGTTCCATCATCGGGGGCGGGGCAAAACTGTTTTTT. Translation gives CASSSIIGGGAKLFF. The genes are TRBV6-5 and TRBJ1-4; a possible D gene is TRBD1 (6 bases). V was cut by 4 bases and J by 10 bases, with 19 bases left in between. The CDR3 is 15 amino acids. CDR1 and CDR2 from the germline V gene are MNHEY and SVGAGI.